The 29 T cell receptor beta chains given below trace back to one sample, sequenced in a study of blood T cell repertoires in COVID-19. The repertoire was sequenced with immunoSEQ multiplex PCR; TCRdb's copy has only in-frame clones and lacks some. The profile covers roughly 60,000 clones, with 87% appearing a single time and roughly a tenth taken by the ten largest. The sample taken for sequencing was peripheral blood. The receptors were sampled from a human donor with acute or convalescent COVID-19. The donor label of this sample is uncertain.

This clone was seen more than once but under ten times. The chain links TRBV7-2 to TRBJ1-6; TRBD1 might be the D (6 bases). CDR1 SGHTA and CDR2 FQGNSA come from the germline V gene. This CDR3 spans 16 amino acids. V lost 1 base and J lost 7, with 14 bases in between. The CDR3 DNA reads TGTGCCAGCAGCTTAGTATGGAGAGGGGGAAATTCACCCCTCCACTTT. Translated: CASSLVWRGGNSPLHF. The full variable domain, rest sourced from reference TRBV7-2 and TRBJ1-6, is GAGVSQSPSNKVTEKGKDVELRCDPISGHTALYWYRQSLGQGLEFLIYFQGNSAPDKSGLPSDRFSAERTGGSVSTLTIQRTQQEDSAVYLCASSLVWRGGNSPLHFGNGTRLTVT.

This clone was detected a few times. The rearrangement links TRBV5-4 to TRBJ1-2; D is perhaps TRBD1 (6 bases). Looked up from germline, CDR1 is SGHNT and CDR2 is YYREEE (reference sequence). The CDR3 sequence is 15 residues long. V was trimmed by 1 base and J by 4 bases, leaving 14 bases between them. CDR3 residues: CASSLSGQMGYGYTF. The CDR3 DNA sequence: TGTGCCAGCAGCTTGAGCGGACAGATGGGCTATGGCTACACCTTC. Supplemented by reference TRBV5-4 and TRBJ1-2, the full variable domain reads ETGVTQSPTHLIKTRGQQVTLRCSSQSGHNTVSWYQQALGQGPQFIFQYYREEENGRGNFPPRFSGLQFPNYSSELNVNALELDDSALYLCASSLSGQMGYGYTFGSGTRLTVV.

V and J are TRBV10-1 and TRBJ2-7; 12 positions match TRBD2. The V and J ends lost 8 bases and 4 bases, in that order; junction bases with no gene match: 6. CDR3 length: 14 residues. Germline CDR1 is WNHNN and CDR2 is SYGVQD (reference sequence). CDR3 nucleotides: TGCGCCAGCTCGGCTAGCGGGAGGGTATACGAGCAGTACTTC. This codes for CASSASGRVYEQYF.

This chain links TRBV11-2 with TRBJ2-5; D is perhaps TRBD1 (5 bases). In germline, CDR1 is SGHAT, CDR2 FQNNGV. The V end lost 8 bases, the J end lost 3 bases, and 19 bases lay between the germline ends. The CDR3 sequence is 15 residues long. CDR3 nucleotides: TGTGCCAGCGGTCTCCGTCCGGACACTGAAGAGACCCAGTACTTC. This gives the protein CASGLRPDTEETQYF.

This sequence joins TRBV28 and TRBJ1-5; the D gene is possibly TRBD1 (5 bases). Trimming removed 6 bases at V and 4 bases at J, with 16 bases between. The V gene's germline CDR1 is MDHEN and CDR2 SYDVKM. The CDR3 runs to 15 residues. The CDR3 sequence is CASSLTRARNQPQHF. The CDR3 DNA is TGTGCCAGCAGCTTAACCAGGGCCCGAAATCAGCCCCAGCATTTT.

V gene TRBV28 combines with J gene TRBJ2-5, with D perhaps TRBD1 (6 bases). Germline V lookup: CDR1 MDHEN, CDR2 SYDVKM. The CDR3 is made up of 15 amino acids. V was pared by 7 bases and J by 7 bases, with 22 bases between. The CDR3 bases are TGTGCCAGCACCGGACCGGGACACCCTACGGGGACCCAGTACTTC. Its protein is CASTGPGHPTGTQYF.

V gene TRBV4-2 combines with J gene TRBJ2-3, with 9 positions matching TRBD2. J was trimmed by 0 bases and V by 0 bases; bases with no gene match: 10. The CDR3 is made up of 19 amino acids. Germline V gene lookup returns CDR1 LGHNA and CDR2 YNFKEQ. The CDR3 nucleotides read TGTGCCAGCAGCCAAGATAGGTCTAGCGGGGAATCTAGCACAGATACGCAGTATTTT. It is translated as CASSQDRSSGESSTDTQYF.

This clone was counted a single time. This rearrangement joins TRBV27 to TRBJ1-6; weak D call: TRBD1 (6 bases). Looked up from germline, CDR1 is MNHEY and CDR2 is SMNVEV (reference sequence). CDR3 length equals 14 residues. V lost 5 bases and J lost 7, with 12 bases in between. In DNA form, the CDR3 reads TGTGCCAGCAGTCCGACAGGACTCAATTCACCCCTCCACTTT. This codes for CASSPTGLNSPLHF.

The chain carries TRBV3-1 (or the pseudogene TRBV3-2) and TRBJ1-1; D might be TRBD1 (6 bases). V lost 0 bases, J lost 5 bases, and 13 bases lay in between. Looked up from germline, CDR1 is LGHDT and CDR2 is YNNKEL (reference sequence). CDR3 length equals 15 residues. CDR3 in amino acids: CASSQELQGRTEAFF. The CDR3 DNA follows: TGTGCCAGCAGCCAAGAGTTGCAGGGGCGGACTGAAGCTTTCTTT.

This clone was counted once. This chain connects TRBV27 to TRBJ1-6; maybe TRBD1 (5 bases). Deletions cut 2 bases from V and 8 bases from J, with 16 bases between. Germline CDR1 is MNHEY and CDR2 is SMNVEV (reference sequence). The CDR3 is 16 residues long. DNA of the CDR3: TGTGCCAGCAGTTTAATAGGCAGCCGCAGGGATTCACCCCTCCACTTT. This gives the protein CASSLIGSRRDSPLHF.

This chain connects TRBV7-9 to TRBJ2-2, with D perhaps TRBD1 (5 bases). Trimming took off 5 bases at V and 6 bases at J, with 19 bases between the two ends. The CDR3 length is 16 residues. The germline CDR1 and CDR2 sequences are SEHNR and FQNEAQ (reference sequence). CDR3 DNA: TGTGCCAGCAGCCCACTTAGACCAGGGCTCGCCGGGGAGCTGTTTTTT. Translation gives CASSPLRPGLAGELFF. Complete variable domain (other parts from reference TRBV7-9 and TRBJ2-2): DTGVSQNPRHKITKRGQNVTFRCDPISEHNRLYWYRQTLGQGPEFLTYFQNEAQLEKSRLLSDRFSAERPKGSFSTLEIQRTEQGDSAMYLCASSPLRPGLAGELFFGEGSRLTVL.

CDR3 bases: TGTGCCAGCAGTGAATGGGGTAGCGGAACCCCTCGGGCTGTCGAGCAGTACTTC. Translated: CASSEWGSGTPRAVEQYF. The chain recombines TRBV25-1 with TRBJ2-7; D might be TRBD2 (6 bases). This CDR3 region has 18 residues. Germline assignment: CDR1 MGHDK and CDR2 SYGVNS. Trimming pared 1 base from V and 6 bases from J, leaving 25 bases between.

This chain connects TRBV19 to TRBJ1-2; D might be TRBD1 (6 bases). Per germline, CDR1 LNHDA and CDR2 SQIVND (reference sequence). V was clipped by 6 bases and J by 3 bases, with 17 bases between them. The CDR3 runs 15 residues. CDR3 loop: CASRRNRVDDYGYTF. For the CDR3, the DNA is TGTGCCAGTAGAAGAAACAGGGTTGATGACTATGGCTACACCTTC. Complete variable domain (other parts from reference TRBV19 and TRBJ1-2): DGGITQSPKYLFRKEGQNVTLSCEQNLNHDAMYWYRQDPGQGLRLIYYSQIVNDFQKGDIAEGYSVSREKKESFPLTVTSAQKNPTAFYLCASRRNRVDDYGYTFGSGTRLTVV.

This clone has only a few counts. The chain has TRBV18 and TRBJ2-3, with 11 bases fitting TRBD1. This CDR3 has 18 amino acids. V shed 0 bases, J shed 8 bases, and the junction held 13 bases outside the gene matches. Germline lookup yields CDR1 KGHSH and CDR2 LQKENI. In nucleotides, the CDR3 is TGTGCCAGCTCACCACCCGGACAGGGGGCTGAAGGACGGGGTACGCAGTATTTT. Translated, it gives CASSPPGQGAEGRGTQYF.

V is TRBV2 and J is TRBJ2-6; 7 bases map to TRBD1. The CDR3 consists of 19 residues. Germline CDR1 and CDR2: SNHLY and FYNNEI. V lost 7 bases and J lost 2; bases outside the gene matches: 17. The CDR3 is CASNMIRRTGTPGANVLTF. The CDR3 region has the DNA TGTGCCAGCAATATGATTAGGAGGACAGGAACTCCTGGGGCCAACGTCCTGACTTTC. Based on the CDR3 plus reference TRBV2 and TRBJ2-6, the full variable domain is EPEVTQTPSHQVTQMGQEVILRCVPISNHLYFYWYRQILGQKVEFLVSFYNNEISEKSEIFDDQFSVERPDGSNFTLKIRSTKLEDSAMYFCASNMIRRTGTPGANVLTFGAGSRLTVL.

CDR3 protein: CASTVTRAGEQFF. In nucleotides, the CDR3 is TGTGCCAGCACCGTTACTAGGGCTGGTGAGCAGTTCTTC. V usage is TRBV3-1 (or the pseudogene TRBV3-2) and J usage is TRBJ2-1, with D tentatively TRBD2 (5 bases). The CDR3 is made up of 13 amino acids. Trimming took 7 bases from V and 9 from J, leaving 16 bases between them. Germline CDR1 is LGHDT and CDR2 is YNNKEL (reference sequence).

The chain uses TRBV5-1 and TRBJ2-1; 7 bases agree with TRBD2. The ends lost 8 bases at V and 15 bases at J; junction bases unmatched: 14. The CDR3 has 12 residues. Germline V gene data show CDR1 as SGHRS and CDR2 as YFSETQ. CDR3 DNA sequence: TGCGCCAGTTCGGTGCCGGCGGGAGCATCGTTCTTC. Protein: CASSVPAGASFF.

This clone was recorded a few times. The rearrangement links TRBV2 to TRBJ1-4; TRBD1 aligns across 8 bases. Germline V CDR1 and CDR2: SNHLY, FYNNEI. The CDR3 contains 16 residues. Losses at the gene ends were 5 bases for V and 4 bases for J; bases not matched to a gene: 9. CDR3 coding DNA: TGTGCCAGCAGTATTCCTCAGGGGGCTTTTAATGAAAAACTGTTTTTT. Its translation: CASSIPQGAFNEKLFF.

The chain's CDR3 is CASKSERTTYEQYF. CDR3 in DNA: TGTGCCAGCAAGTCCGAGCGGACTACCTACGAGCAGTACTTC. The chain couples TRBV2 to TRBJ2-7; possibly TRBD2 for D (6 bases). Trimming removed 7 bases from V and 2 bases from J, with 15 bases in between. CDR1 and CDR2 from the germline V gene are SNHLY and FYNNEI. The CDR3 contains 14 residues. The full variable domain, rest sourced from reference TRBV2 and TRBJ2-7, is EPEVTQTPSHQVTQMGQEVILRCVPISNHLYFYWYRQILGQKVEFLVSFYNNEISEKSEIFDDQFSVERPDGSNFTLKIRSTKLEDSAMYFCASKSERTTYEQYFGPGTRLTVT.

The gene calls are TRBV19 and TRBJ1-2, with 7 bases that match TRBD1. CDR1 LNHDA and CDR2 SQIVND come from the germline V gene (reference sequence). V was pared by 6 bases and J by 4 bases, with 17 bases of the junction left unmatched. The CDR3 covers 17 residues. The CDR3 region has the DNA TGTGCCAGTAGCGACGTGGGACAGTTCAACGGGGCCTATGGCTACACCTTC. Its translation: CASSDVGQFNGAYGYTF.

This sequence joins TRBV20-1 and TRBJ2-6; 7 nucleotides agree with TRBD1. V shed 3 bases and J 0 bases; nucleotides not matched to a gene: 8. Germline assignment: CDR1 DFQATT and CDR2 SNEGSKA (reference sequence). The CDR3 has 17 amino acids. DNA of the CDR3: TGCAGTGCTAGTGGGGACAGAGAAATCTCTGGGGCCAACGTCCTGACTTTC. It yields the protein CSASGDREISGANVLTF.

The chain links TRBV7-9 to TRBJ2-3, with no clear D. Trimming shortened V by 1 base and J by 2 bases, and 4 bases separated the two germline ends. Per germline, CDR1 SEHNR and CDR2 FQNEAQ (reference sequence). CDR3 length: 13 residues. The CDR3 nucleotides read TGTGCCAGCAGCTTAGAATACACAGATACGCAGTATTTT. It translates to CASSLEYTDTQYF.

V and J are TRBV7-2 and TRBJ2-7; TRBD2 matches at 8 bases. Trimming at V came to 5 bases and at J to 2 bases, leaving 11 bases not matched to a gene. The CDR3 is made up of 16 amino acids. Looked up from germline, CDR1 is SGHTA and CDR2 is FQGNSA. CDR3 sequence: CASSPGGLAGAYEQYF. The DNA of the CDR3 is TGTGCCAGCAGCCCGGGGGGGCTAGCTGGGGCCTACGAGCAGTACTTC.

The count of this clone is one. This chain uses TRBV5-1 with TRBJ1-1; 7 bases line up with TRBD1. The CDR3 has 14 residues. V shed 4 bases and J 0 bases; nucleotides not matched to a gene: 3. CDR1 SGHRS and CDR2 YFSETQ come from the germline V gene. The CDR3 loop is CASSLQGMNTEAFF. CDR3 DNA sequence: TGCGCCAGCAGCCTACAGGGGATGAACACTGAAGCTTTCTTT.

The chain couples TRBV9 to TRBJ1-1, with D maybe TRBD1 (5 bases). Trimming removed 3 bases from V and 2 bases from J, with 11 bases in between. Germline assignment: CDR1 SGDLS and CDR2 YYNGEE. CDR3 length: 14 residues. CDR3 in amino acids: CASSANQGNTEAFF. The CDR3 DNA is TGTGCCAGCAGCGCAAATCAGGGAAACACTGAAGCTTTCTTT.

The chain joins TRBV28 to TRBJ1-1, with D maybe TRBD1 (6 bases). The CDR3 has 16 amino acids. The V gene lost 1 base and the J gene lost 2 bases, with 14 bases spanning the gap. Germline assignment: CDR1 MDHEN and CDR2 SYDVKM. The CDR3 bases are TGTGCCAGCAGTTTATCAGGGGAAGGCCTTAACACTGAAGCTTTCTTT. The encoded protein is CASSLSGEGLNTEAFF.

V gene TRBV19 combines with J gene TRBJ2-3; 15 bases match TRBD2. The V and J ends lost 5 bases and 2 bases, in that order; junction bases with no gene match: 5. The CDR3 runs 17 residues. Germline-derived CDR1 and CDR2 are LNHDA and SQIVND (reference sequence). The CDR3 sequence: CASSEGLAGGTTDTQYF. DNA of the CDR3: TGTGCCAGTAGTGAGGGACTAGCGGGGGGTACCACAGATACGCAGTATTTT.

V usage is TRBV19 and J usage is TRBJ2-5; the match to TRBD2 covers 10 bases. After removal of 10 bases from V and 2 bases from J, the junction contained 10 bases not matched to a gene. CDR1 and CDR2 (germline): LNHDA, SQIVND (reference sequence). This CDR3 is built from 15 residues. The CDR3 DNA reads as TGTGCCACAAAGCGGGAGGGCCGGGGACAAGAGACCCAGTACTTC. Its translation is CATKREGRGQETQYF.

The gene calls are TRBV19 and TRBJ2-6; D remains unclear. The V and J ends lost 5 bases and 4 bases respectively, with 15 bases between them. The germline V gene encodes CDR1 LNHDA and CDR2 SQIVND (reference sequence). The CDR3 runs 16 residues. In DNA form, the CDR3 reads TGTGCCAGTAGTGCACAAGTCAGTCCCGGGGCCAACGTCCTGACTTTC. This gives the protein CASSAQVSPGANVLTF.